The text below deals with one T cell receptor beta chain. Looked up from germline, CDR1 is MNHEY and CDR2 is SMNVEV (reference sequence). This CDR3 has 16 amino acids. V lost 2 bases and J lost 7; bases outside the gene matches: 11. Produced via immunoSEQ multiplex PCR; TCRdb's table is partial and in-frame only. In the table there are around 170,000 clones, around nine tenths of which are singletons. The sample belongs to a study of T cell responses to AZD1222 COVID-19 vaccine. Sequenced material: peripheral blood, taken on day 0 of AZD1222 vaccination. The receptor was derived from an adult in good health. The gene calls are TRBV27 and TRBJ1-5; TRBD1 aligns across 7 bases. CDR3 bases: TGTGCCAGCAGTTTACCCGGCCCAGGGGGAGGACAGCCCCAGCATTTT. The encoded protein is CASSLPGPGGGQPQHF.